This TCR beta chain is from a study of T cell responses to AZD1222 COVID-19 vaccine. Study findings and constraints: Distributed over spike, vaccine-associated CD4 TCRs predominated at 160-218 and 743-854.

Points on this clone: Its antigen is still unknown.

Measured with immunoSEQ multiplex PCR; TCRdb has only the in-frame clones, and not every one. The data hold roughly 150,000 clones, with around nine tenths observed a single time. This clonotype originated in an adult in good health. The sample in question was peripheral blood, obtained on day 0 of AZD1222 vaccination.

The CDR3 bases are TGCGCCAGCCGAGACACAGGGGAGGTAGGGGAAAAACTGTTTTTT. Translating gives CASRDTGEVGEKLFF. V and J are TRBV5-1 and TRBJ1-4, with 7 bases fitting TRBD1. The CDR3 totals 15 residues. The germline CDR1 and CDR2 sequences are SGHRS and YFSETQ. V lost 7 bases to trimming and J lost 8 bases; unmatched junction nucleotides: 14.